The 11 T cell receptor beta chains below come from one sample, sequenced in a study of shared clonotypes between healthy human individuals. Only CD45RO-negative cells positively selected for CCR7 counted as naive CD8 cells, so terminally differentiated effector memory CD45RA+ cells were excluded. Profiled with immunoSEQ multiplex PCR; TCRdb holds only in-frame clones, not every one. The data hold roughly 2.1 million clones, with 90% to 95% observed a single time. Sequencing was carried out using naive CD8+ T cells from PBMCs. These receptors were obtained from a man between 18 and 35 years old in good health. Some clones in this sample may be carry-over from other donors' samples.

CDR3 sequence (DNA): TGTGCCAGCAGGGGGGAGAGCGGGAACCCCTACGAGCAGTACTTC. Encoded protein: CASRGESGNPYEQYF. This chain links TRBV27 with TRBJ2-7; 7 bases fit TRBD2. This CDR3 has 15 residues. CDR1 and CDR2 (germline): MNHEY, SMNVEV (reference sequence). V lost 6 bases to trimming and J lost 2 bases; unmatched junction nucleotides: 10.

V is TRBV7-3 and J is TRBJ2-7; 10 bases agree with TRBD1. CDR3 size: 15 residues. Per germline, CDR1 SGHTA and CDR2 FQGTGA. J lost 7 bases, V lost 5 bases, and 11 bases had no gene match. The CDR3 region has the DNA TGTGCCAGCAGCCCCAGGGGACAGGGGATAAGGGAGCAGTACTTC. Amino acids: CASSPRGQGIREQYF.

This clone was counted a single time. This chain connects TRBV11-2 to TRBJ2-1, with 11 nucleotides matching TRBD2. The J segment lost 9 bases and the V segment lost 2 bases, leaving 9 bases of the junction unmatched. The germline V gene has CDR1 SGHAT and CDR2 FQNNGV. The CDR3 length is 16 residues. CDR3: CASSLQLAGVIGEQFF. DNA for the CDR3: TGTGCCAGCAGCTTACAACTAGCGGGAGTAATTGGTGAGCAGTTCTTC.

This sequence joins TRBV7-6 and TRBJ2-5; 7 bases agree with TRBD1. The CDR3 is made up of 15 amino acids. The V gene's germline CDR1 is SGHVS and CDR2 FNYEAQ. Unmatched junction bases numbered 5, after V lost 1 base and J lost 3 bases. The CDR3 DNA follows: TGTGCCAGCAGCTTAGGAGTTACAGGGGAAGAGACCCAGTACTTC. Its protein is CASSLGVTGEETQYF.

This clone has a single count. The V gene is TRBV13, the J gene TRBJ2-1; 9 nucleotides agree with TRBD2. J lost 6 bases, V lost 5 bases, and 14 bases had no gene match. Germline-derived CDR1 and CDR2 are PRHDT and FYEKMQ (reference sequence). The CDR3 consists of 17 residues. The CDR3 is CASSLWRAGGPSNEQFF. The DNA of the CDR3 is TGTGCCAGCAGCCTTTGGAGGGCGGGAGGGCCCTCCAATGAGCAGTTCTTC.

For this clone: The sample holds other DNA sequences that translate to the same CDR3. This sequence joins TRBV9 and TRBJ2-5; 10 bases map to TRBD1. Germline lookup yields CDR1 SGDLS and CDR2 YYNGEE. The V segment lost 0 bases and the J segment 5 bases; nucleotides outside the gene matches: 4. The CDR3 spans 15 residues. In DNA form, the CDR3 reads TGTGCCAGCAGCGTAGGGGACAGGGGAGGGGAGACCCAGTACTTC. Protein product: CASSVGDRGGETQYF.

Concerning this clone: The same CDR3 can be traced to other DNA sequences in this sample. V is TRBV30 and J is TRBJ2-1, with 11 nucleotides matching TRBD2. The V gene end was trimmed by 2 bases and the J gene end by 1 base; junction bases not matched to a gene: 1. Per the germline V gene, CDR1 is GTSNPN and CDR2 is SVGIG (reference sequence). CDR3 size: 15 residues. Here the CDR3 DNA reads TGTGCCTGGAGTAGGACTAGCGGGTCCTACAATGAGCAGTTCTTC. This encodes CAWSRTSGSYNEQFF.

This chain uses TRBV5-5 with TRBJ2-6, with D unclear. CDR1 and CDR2 from the germline V gene are SGHKS and YYEKEE (reference sequence). The V and J ends lost 2 bases and 3 bases respectively, with 6 bases between them. The CDR3 extends over 14 amino acids. The DNA for the CDR3 is TGTGCCAGCAGCTTAGTTTTTGGGGCCAACGTCCTGACTTTC. It is translated as CASSLVFGANVLTF.

This sequence joins TRBV27 and TRBJ1-1; 7 positions agree with TRBD1. Per the germline V gene, CDR1 is MNHEY and CDR2 is SMNVEV (reference sequence). V lost 5 bases to trimming and J lost 2 bases; unmatched junction nucleotides: 5. The CDR3 is 14 residues long. DNA for the CDR3: TGTGCCAGCAGTGAAAACAGGGGAAACACTGAAGCTTTCTTT. It translates to CASSENRGNTEAFF.

CDR3 in DNA: TGTGCCAGCGACCTACGGGGAGTCCTTTCCGAAGCTAACTATGGCTACACCTTC. Translating gives CASDLRGVLSEANYGYTF. V gene TRBV7-9 combines with J gene TRBJ1-2; D gene unclear. CDR1 and CDR2 (germline): SEHNR, FQNEAQ (reference sequence). Trimming left V 8 bases short and J 0 bases short, with 25 bases between. The CDR3 has 18 amino acids.

The genes are TRBV2 and TRBJ2-2; D assignment may be TRBD1 or TRBD2 (5 bases each). Germline V gives CDR1 SNHLY, CDR2 FYNNEI. The CDR3 length is 17 residues. V was clipped by 11 bases and J by 3 bases, with 25 bases between them. The CDR3 coding sequence is TGTGCCTCCCGCGGGCAGGGCAGAGTTATGGACACCGGGGAGCTGTTTTTT. As protein: CASRGQGRVMDTGELFF.